The clone carrying this TCR beta chain was detected ten times or more. Trimming cost V 4 bases and J 4 bases, with 11 bases left between them. The CDR3 has 14 residues. This entry belongs to a study of CD8 T cells in ankylosing spondylitis. TCRdb independently ran MiXCR on the 5' RACE reads; one entry per CDR3 protein. The table records fewer than 150,000 distinct CDR3 sequences, 5.5% to 7.5% of them present only once. The chain uses TRBV12-3 or TRBV12-4 and TRBJ1-3; no firm D call. Sequencing input: blood, either unsorted or a sorted T cell fraction (not recorded which). The TCR originated in a female donor with ankylosing spondylitis or in good health (not recorded which). CDR3 region: CASSSSGMGNTIYF. In DNA, the CDR3 is TGTGCCAGCAGTTCATCCGGGATGGGAAACACCATATATTTT.